This entry lists 19 T cell receptor beta chains sequenced from one sample in a study of blood T cell repertoires in COVID-19 (dated by TCRdb to the early 2020s). Library creation used the immunoSEQ multiplex PCR assay. Imported from immuneACCESS, the table was reduced by TCRdb to in-frame sequences with V and J called. These copies leave out some clones; in studies compared against another copy, an unresolved V gene accounts for under half, and the cause of the remainder is not known. The sample table lists 130,000 to 150,000 clones, 85% to 90% of them with a count of one. The top ten hold about 11% of the sample. Source material: peripheral blood. The receptor source for this set is a man over 45 with active or convalescent COVID-19.

The chain employs TRBV5-6 and TRBJ2-3, with TRBD2 matching 7 bases. Germline V gene lookup returns CDR1 SGHDT and CDR2 YYEEEE. V shed 1 base, J shed 6 bases, and the junction held 5 bases outside the gene matches. CDR3 length equals 14 residues. CDR3 sequence (DNA): TGTGCCAGCAGCTTGCGGCGGGAGCCCGATACGCAGTATTTT. As protein: CASSLRREPDTQYF. The variable domain in full, completed from reference TRBV5-6 and TRBJ2-3, reads DAGVTQSPTHLIKTRGQQVTLRCSPKSGHDTVSWYQQALGQGPQFIFQYYEEEERQRGNFPDRFSGHQFPNYSSELNVNALLLGDSALYLCASSLRREPDTQYFGPGTRLTVL.

The rearrangement links TRBV9 to TRBJ2-2; a weak D match, TRBD1 (6 bases). With 3 bases removed from V and 6 bases from J, the gap between germline ends came to 12 bases. From germline, CDR1 is SGDLS and CDR2 YYNGEE. There are 14 residues in the CDR3. The CDR3 reads CASSAPRGSGELFF. DNA for the CDR3: TGTGCCAGCAGCGCCCCGAGGGGGTCCGGGGAGCTGTTTTTT.

The chain recombines TRBV2 with TRBJ2-1; 12 nucleotides match TRBD2. The CDR3 runs 16 residues. In germline, CDR1 is SNHLY, CDR2 FYNNEI. With 4 bases clipped from V and 7 bases from J, the junction kept 8 bases outside the gene matches. The CDR3 DNA reads as TGTGCCAGCAGTGCCCGACTAGCGGGAGATAGGAATGAGCAGTTCTTC. Encoded protein: CASSARLAGDRNEQFF.

The chain couples TRBV2 to TRBJ2-7, with 9 bases identical to TRBD1. CDR1 and CDR2 (germline): SNHLY, FYNNEI. The CDR3 is 12 residues long. V lost 11 bases to trimming and J lost 7 bases; unmatched junction nucleotides: 9. The CDR3 DNA follows: TGTGCCCACGGGAGGACAGGGGAAGAGCAGTACTTC. Translating it yields CAHGRTGEEQYF.

V is TRBV5-1 and J is TRBJ2-5; 8 positions agree with TRBD1. The ends lost 5 bases at V and 4 bases at J; junction bases unmatched: 7. The CDR3 has 14 amino acids. Per the germline V gene, CDR1 is SGHRS and CDR2 is YFSETQ. The CDR3 DNA sequence: TGCGCCAGCAGTCCTGGACAGGGCGGAGAGACCCAGTACTTC. Translated: CASSPGQGGETQYF.

This sequence joins TRBV7-2 and TRBJ2-5; 7 bases line up with TRBD1. The germline V gene encodes CDR1 SGHTA and CDR2 FQGNSA. With 4 bases clipped from V and 6 bases from J, the junction kept 11 bases outside the gene matches. The CDR3 spans 15 residues. The CDR3 sequence: CASSSRQGRGKTQYF. CDR3 sequence (DNA): TGTGCCAGCAGCTCCCGACAGGGAAGGGGGAAGACCCAGTACTTC.

CDR3 amino acids: CASSLDGTSSYEQYF. CDR3 bases: TGTGCCAGCAGCTTGGACGGGACTAGTTCCTACGAGCAGTACTTC. The chain recombines TRBV5-4 with TRBJ2-7, with TRBD2 matching over 8 bases. The V and J ends lost 0 bases and 1 base, in that order; junction bases with no gene match: 3. The V gene's germline CDR1 is SGHNT and CDR2 YYREEE (reference sequence). The CDR3 spans 15 residues.

This clone was observed once. The J gene is TRBJ2-6, the V gene TRBV5-6; 7 bases align to TRBD1. The V gene's germline CDR1 is SGHDT and CDR2 YYEEEE. This CDR3 comprises 15 residues. Trimming removed 3 bases from V and 3 bases from J; junction bases left unmatched: 3. The CDR3 spells CASSYTGVGANVLTF. The CDR3 region has the DNA TGTGCCAGCAGCTATACAGGGGTTGGGGCCAACGTCCTGACTTTC.

The V gene is TRBV5-1, the J gene TRBJ1-5; perhaps TRBD1 as D (5 bases). The V and J ends lost 4 bases and 4 bases respectively, with 15 bases between them. The CDR3 covers 15 residues. In germline, CDR1 is SGHRS, CDR2 YFSETQ. As DNA, the CDR3 is TGCGCCAGCAGCCCCGGGGGGAAGGAGAATCAGCCCCAGCATTTT. Translated, it gives CASSPGGKENQPQHF.

V gene TRBV7-8 combines with J gene TRBJ2-5; TRBD2 is a possible D gene (5 bases). Germline loops: CDR1 SGHVS, CDR2 FQNEAQ. The CDR3 runs 14 residues. V dropped 6 bases and J dropped 7 bases, with 18 bases sitting between them. CDR3 sequence (DNA): TGTGCCAGCAGGTCTACTGGACTCCCGGGGACCCAGTACTTC. As protein: CASRSTGLPGTQYF.

This chain connects TRBV4-3 to TRBJ2-3; D ambiguous. Trimming pared 2 bases from V and 1 base from J, leaving 7 bases between. Germline CDR1 is LGHNA and CDR2 is YSLEER. The CDR3 runs 14 residues. The CDR3 protein is CASSQNWRTDTQYF. The CDR3 DNA reads as TGCGCCAGCAGCCAAAATTGGCGCACAGATACGCAGTATTTT.

This chain joins TRBV11-3 and TRBJ2-1, with 12 bases fitting TRBD2. The V and J ends lost 5 bases and 4 bases, in that order; junction bases with no gene match: 6. Per germline, CDR1 SGHNT and CDR2 YENEEA. CDR3 length: 16 residues. The CDR3 bases are TGTGCCAGCAGCCCGCCCGGGACTAGCGGGTACAATGAGCAGTTCTTC. It specifies CASSPPGTSGYNEQFF.

CDR3 region: CASSDGVREVSGYTF. In DNA form, the CDR3 reads TGTGCCAGCAGTGACGGCGTCAGGGAGGTTAGTGGCTACACCTTC. The V and J genes are TRBV2 and TRBJ1-2; tentatively, D is TRBD1 (5 bases). CDR1 is SNHLY, CDR2 FYNNEI, per germline. The CDR3 has 15 amino acids. Trimming shortened V by 3 bases and J by 7 bases, and 18 bases separated the two germline ends.

V is TRBV19 and J is TRBJ2-2, with a possible D match to TRBD2 (5 bases). V was shortened by 0 bases and J by 7 bases, with 9 bases between the two germline ends. Germline assignment: CDR1 LNHDA and CDR2 SQIVND (reference sequence). There are 14 residues in the CDR3. CDR3 DNA: TGTGCCAGTAGTATAGAGGGGAGAGGCGGGGAGCTGTTTTTT. This sequence encodes CASSIEGRGGELFF.

The DNA of the CDR3 is TGTGCCAGCACCACGAGTAATTCACCCCTCCACTTT. Translated: CASTTSNSPLHF. The chain is built from TRBV28 and TRBJ1-6; D is uncertain. The CDR3 is 12 amino acids. With 7 bases removed from V and 6 bases from J, the gap between germline ends came to 7 bases. CDR1 and CDR2 from the germline V gene are MDHEN and SYDVKM.

The chain links TRBV7-9 to TRBJ2-7; no definite D call. The CDR3 is 14 residues long. Germline loops: CDR1 SEHNR, CDR2 FQNEAQ (reference sequence). Trimming stripped 5 bases from V and 0 bases from J, with 11 bases between. The CDR3 DNA sequence: TGTGCCAGCAGCCGTCCAGGTAGCTCCTACGAGCAGTACTTC. Amino acids: CASSRPGSSYEQYF.

V is TRBV3-1 (or the pseudogene TRBV3-2) and J is TRBJ2-2, with 7 bases aligning to TRBD2. The CDR3 runs 14 residues. V dropped 4 bases and J dropped 7; count of bases not matched to a gene: 6. Germline V gives CDR1 LGHDT, CDR2 YNNKEL (reference sequence). This CDR3 reads CASSLPGLRGELFF. CDR3 nucleotide sequence: TGTGCCAGCAGCCTCCCGGGACTACGCGGGGAGCTGTTTTTT.

V and J are TRBV9 and TRBJ1-5, with 7 bases aligning to TRBD1. The germline gives CDR1 SGDLS, CDR2 YYNGEE. This CDR3 contains 15 residues. After removal of 3 bases from V and 10 bases from J, the junction contained 13 bases not matched to a gene. The CDR3 sequence is CASSAGTVSTEPQHF. Written as DNA, the CDR3 is TGTGCCAGCAGCGCCGGGACAGTCTCCACTGAACCCCAGCATTTT. The variable domain in full, completed from reference TRBV9 and TRBJ1-5, reads DSGVTQTPKHLITATGQRVTLRCSPRSGDLSVYWYQQSLDQGLQFLIQYYNGEERAKGNILERFSAQQFPDLHSELNLSSLELGDSALYFCASSAGTVSTEPQHFGDGTRLSIL.

This sequence joins TRBV12-3 or TRBV12-4 and TRBJ2-7; possible D gene TRBD1, 5 bases. Trimming cost V 2 bases and J 6 bases, with 11 bases left between them. The CDR3 is 13 residues long. In DNA form, the CDR3 reads TGTGCCAGCAGTTTATTGAGCCAGGGCGAGCAGTACTTC. This codes for CASSLLSQGEQYF.